This T cell receptor (beta chain) was identified during a study of shared clonotypes between healthy human individuals. Across the study: Aged between 18 and 49, the donors were a couple of women and a few men.

Comment on this clone: Its antigen remains unknown.

This CDR3 spans 13 amino acids. Germline lookup yields CDR1 SGHTA and CDR2 FQGTGA. Trimming shortened V by 5 bases and J by 7 bases, and 13 bases separated the two germline ends. Using about 0.2 ug DNA, approximately 30,000 T cell genomes, the sorted-subset replicate PCRs were run. Only in-frame clones appear in the TCRdb table, and some are missing; sequencing was by immunoSEQ multiplex PCR. The sample includes roughly 1,100,000 clones, roughly 75% of them seen just once. Study conclusions and caveats: Sampling covered blood only; tissue repertoires likely differ.

The J gene is TRBJ2-3, the V gene TRBV7-3, with D possibly matching TRBD1 (5 bases). This sequence was found in a man aged 18 to 30 in good health. The sequenced material came from memory CD4+ T cells sorted from blood. Subset: CD45RA-negative fraction. The DNA of the CDR3 is TGTGCCAGCAGCATTCTCACAGGAAATACGCAGTATTTT. Its protein is CASSILTGNTQYF.